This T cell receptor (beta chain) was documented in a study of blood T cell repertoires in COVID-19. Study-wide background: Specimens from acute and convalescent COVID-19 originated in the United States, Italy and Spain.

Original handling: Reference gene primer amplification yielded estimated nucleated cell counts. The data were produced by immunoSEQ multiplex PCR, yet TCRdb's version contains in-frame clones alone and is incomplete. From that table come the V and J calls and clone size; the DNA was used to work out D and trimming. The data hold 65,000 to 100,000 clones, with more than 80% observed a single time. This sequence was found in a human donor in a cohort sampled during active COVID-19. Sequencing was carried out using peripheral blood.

CDR3 sequence: CASSPGPTTSNEQFF. The DNA for the CDR3 is TGCGCCAGCAGCCCCGGACCGACTACGTCCAATGAGCAGTTCTTC. The chain links TRBV5-1 to TRBJ2-1, with a tentative D call TRBD2 (5 bases). Germline CDR1 and CDR2: SGHRS and YFSETQ. The CDR3 is 15 amino acids. Trimming pared 4 bases from V and 6 bases from J, leaving 17 bases between.